This TCR beta chain was documented in a study of technical replicates of blood from a handful of donors. Measured with immunoSEQ multiplex PCR; TCRdb has only the in-frame clones, and not every one. The sample yields about 80,000 clones, around 89% seen once. Trimming took 1 base from V and 3 from J, leaving 7 bases between them. This CDR3 is built from 13 residues. The germline V gene encodes CDR1 SQVTM and CDR2 ANQGSEA. Only one count was recorded for this clone. Sequenced sample: T cells isolated from PBMCs. The chain uses TRBV29-1 and TRBJ1-3; TRBD1 is a possible D gene (5 bases). This sequence was found in a human donor in good health. In nucleotides, the CDR3 is TGCAGCGTTGAAGGAAGGGGTGGAAACACCATATATTTT. This sequence encodes CSVEGRGGNTIYF.